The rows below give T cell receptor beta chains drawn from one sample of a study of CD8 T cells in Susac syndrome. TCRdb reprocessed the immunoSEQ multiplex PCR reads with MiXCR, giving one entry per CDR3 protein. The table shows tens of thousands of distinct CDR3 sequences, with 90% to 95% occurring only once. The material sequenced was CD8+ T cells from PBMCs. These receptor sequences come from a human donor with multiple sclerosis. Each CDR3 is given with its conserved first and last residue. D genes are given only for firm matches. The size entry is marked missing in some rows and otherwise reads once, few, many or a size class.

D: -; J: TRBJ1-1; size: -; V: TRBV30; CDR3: CAWDVGNTEAFF; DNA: TGTGCCTGGGACGTAGGGAACACTGAAGCTTTCTTT
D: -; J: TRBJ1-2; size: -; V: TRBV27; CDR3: CASSPGAVNYGYTF; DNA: TGTGCCAGCAGCCCCGGGGCGGTGAACTATGGCTACACCTTC
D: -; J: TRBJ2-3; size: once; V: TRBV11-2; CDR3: CASSPDATDTQYF; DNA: TGTGCCAGCAGCCCGGACGCCACAGATACGCAGTATTTT
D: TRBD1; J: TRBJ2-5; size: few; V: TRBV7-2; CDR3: CASSLPRQGAKETQYF; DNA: TGTGCCAGCAGCTTACCAAGACAGGGGGCGAAAGAGACCCAGTACTTC
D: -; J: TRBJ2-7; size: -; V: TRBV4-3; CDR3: CASSQALRGLSFYEQYF; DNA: TGCGCCAGCAGCCAAGCCCTACGGGGACTTTCTTTCTACGAGCAGTACTTC
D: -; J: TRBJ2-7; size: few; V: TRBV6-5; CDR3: CASSYAPGLALVEQYF; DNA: TGTGCCAGCAGTTACGCGCCGGGACTGGCCCTAGTGGAGCAGTACTTC
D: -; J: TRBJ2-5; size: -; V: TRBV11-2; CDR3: CASSLVLGETQYF; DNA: TGTGCCAGCAGCTTAGTATTGGGGGAGACCCAGTACTTC
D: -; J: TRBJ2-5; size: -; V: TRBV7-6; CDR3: CASSLERGRQETQYF; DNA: TGTGCCAGCAGCTTAGAGAGGGGCCGGCAAGAGACCCAGTACTTC
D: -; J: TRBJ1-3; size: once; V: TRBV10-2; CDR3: CASSPGRSSGNTIYF; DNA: TGCGCCAGCAGTCCGGGACGCAGCTCTGGAAACACCATATATTTT
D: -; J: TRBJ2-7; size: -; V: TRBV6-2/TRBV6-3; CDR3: CASSGLEVNYEQYF; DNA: TGTGCCAGCAGTGGGCTAGAAGTTAACTACGAGCAGTACTTC
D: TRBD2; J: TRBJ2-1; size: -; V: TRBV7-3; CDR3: CASSLGLAGTLNEQFF; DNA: TGTGCCAGCAGCTTAGGGCTAGCGGGTACCCTCAATGAGCAGTTCTTC
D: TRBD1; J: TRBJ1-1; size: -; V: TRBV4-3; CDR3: CASSQGQGALNTEAFF; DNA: TGCGCCAGCAGCCAAGGACAGGGGGCCCTGAACACTGAAGCTTTCTTT
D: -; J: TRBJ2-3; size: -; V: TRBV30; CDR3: CAWSLIHLNQDTQYF; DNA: TGTGCCTGGAGTTTAATACATCTGAACCAAGATACGCAGTATTTT
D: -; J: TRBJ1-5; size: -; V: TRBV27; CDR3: CASSLQGRGQPQHF; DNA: TGTGCCAGCAGTTTGCAGGGGCGCGGACAGCCCCAGCATTTT
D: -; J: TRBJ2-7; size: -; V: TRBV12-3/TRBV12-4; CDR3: CASSFSLGYEQYF; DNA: TGTGCCAGCAGTTTTAGCCTGGGGTACGAGCAGTACTTC
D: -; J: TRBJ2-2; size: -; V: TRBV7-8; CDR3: CATSMGSGNTGELFF; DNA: TGTGCCACCAGCATGGGTTCCGGCAACACCGGGGAGCTGTTTTTT
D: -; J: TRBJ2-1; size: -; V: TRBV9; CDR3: CASSPPGGEQFF; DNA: TGTGCCAGCAGCCCGCCTGGAGGGGAGCAGTTCTTC
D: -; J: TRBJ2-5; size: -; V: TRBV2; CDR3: CASSEWVPETQYF; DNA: TGTGCCAGCAGTGAATGGGTCCCAGAGACCCAGTACTTC
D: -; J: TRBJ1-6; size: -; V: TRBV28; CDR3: CASSFSGDASSYNSPLHF; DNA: TGTGCCAGCAGTTTTAGTGGGGACGCTAGCTCCTATAATTCACCCCTCCACTTT
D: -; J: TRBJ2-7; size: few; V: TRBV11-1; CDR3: CASSEGGHYEQYF; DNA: TGTGCCAGCAGCGAGGGGGGACACTACGAGCAGTACTTC
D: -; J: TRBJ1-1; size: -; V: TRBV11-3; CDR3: CASSLLANTEAFF; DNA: TGTGCCAGCAGCTTGTTAGCGAACACTGAAGCTTTCTTT
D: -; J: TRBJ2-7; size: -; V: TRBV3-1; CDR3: CASSQGHYEQYF; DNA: TGTGCCAGCAGCCAAGGACACTACGAGCAGTACTTC
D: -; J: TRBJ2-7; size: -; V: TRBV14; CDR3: CASSHRPASYEQYF; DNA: TGTGCCAGCAGCCATCGACCGGCCTCCTACGAGCAGTACTTC
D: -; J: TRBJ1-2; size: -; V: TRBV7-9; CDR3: CASSTSIATIRKYGYTF; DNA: TGTGCCAGCAGCACGAGTATAGCAACCATCAGGAAGTATGGCTACACCTTC
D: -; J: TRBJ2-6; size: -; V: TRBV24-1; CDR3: CATSDSPTRSSGANVLTF; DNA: TGTGCCACCAGTGATTCCCCGACTAGAAGCTCTGGGGCCAACGTCCTGACTTTC
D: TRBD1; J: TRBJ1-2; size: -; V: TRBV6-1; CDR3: CASSEGQGHGYTF; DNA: TGTGCCAGCAGTGAAGGACAGGGCCATGGCTACACCTTC
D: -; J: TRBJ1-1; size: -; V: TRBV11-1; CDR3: CASSPMDRNTEAFF; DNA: TGTGCCAGCAGCCCGATGGACAGGAACACTGAAGCTTTCTTT
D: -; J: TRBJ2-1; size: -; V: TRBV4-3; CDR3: CASSQETSYNEQFF; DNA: TGCGCCAGCAGCCAAGAGACCTCGTACAATGAGCAGTTCTTC
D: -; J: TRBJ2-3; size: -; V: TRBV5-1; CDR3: CASREPTGPADTQYF; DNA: TGCGCCAGCAGGGAGCCGACAGGCCCCGCAGATACGCAGTATTTT
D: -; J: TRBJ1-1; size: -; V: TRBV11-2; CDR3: CASRHGATEAFF; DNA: TGTGCCAGCAGGCATGGGGCTACTGAAGCTTTCTTT
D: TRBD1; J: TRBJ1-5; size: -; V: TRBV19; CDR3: CARTRQSDRGQPQHF; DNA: TGTGCCAGAACCCGCCAGAGCGACAGGGGTCAGCCCCAGCATTTT
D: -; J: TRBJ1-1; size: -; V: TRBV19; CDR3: CASSMGRFGRGPEAFF; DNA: TGTGCCAGTAGTATGGGCCGCTTCGGACGGGGTCCTGAAGCTTTCTTT
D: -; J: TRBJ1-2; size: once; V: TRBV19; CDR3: CAPREAFGYTF; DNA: TGTGCCCCCCGGGAGGCATTTGGCTACACCTTC
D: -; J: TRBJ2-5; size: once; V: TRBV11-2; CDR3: CASSSIKETQYF; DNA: TGTGCCAGCAGCTCCATTAAAGAGACCCAGTACTTC
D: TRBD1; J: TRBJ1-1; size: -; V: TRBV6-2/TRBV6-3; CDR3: CASLTGGTEAFF; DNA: TGTGCCAGCCTAACAGGGGGCACTGAAGCTTTCTTT
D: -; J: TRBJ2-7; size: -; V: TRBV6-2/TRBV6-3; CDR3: CASSWEFRPAEQYF; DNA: TGTGCCAGCAGTTGGGAGTTTCGCCCCGCCGAGCAGTACTTC
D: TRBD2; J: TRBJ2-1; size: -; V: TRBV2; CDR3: CASSDGRDAVGNEQFF; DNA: TGTGCCAGCAGTGATGGGAGGGACGCGGTGGGGAATGAGCAGTTCTTC
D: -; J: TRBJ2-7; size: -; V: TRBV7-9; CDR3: CASSSPVVSSYEQYF; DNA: TGTGCCAGCAGCTCACCAGTAGTTAGCTCCTACGAGCAGTACTTC
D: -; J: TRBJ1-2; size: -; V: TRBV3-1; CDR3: CASSQVGTYGYTF; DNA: TGTGCCAGCAGCCAAGTTGGGACCTATGGCTACACCTTC
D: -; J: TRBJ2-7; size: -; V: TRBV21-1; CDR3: CASTQEGRTTESYEQYF; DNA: TGTGCCAGCACCCAGGAGGGGAGGACTACCGAATCCTACGAGCAGTACTTC
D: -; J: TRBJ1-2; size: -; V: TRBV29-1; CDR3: CSVDPPQGVVRRGYTF; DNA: TGCAGCGTTGATCCTCCCCAGGGAGTGGTCAGGCGTGGCTACACCTTC
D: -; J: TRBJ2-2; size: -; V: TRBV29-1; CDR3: CSVVAGNTGELFF; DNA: TGCAGCGTTGTGGCGGGGAACACCGGGGAGCTGTTTTTT
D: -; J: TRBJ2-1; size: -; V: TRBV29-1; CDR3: CSAPGAVDEQFF; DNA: TGCAGCGCCCCGGGGGCGGTAGATGAGCAGTTCTTC
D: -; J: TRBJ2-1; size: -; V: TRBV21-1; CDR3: CASSTFSGLPRNEQFF; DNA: TGTGCCAGCAGCACTTTTTCGGGACTACCCAGGAATGAGCAGTTCTTC
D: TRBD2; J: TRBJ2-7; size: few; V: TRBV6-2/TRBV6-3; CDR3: CASRPLTSGGPYEQYF; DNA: TGTGCCAGCAGACCCCTCACTAGCGGGGGGCCATACGAGCAGTACTTC
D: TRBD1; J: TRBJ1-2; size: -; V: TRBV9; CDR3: CASSVGTGDYGYTF; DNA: TGTGCCAGCAGCGTAGGAACAGGGGACTATGGCTACACCTTC
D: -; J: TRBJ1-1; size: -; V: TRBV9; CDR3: CASSAQGLNTEAFF; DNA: TGTGCCAGCAGCGCCCAGGGCCTGAACACTGAAGCTTTCTTT
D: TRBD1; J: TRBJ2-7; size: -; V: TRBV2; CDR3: CASRAPGTAAYEQYF; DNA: TGTGCCAGCAGGGCGCCCGGGACAGCCGCTTACGAGCAGTACTTC
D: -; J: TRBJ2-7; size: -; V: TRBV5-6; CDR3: CASSLDGGGAWSYEQYF; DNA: TGTGCCAGCAGCTTGGATGGGGGAGGCGCCTGGTCCTACGAGCAGTACTTC
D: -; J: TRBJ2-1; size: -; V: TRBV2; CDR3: CASSEGWDALYNEQFF; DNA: TGTGCCAGCAGCGAAGGGTGGGACGCCCTATACAATGAGCAGTTCTTC
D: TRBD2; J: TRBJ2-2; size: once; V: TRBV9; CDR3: CASSDRGASGRRNANTGELFF; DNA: TGTGCCAGCAGCGATCGGGGAGCTAGCGGGAGGAGAAACGCGAACACCGGGGAGCTGTTTTTT
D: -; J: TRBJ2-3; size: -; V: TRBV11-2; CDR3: CASSSQLDSTDTQYF; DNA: TGTGCCAGCAGCTCACAATTAGACAGCACAGATACGCAGTATTTT
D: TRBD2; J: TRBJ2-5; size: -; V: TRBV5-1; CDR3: CASSFDLAGGPSEETQYF; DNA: TGCGCCAGCAGCTTCGATCTAGCGGGGGGCCCTAGCGAAGAGACCCAGTACTTC
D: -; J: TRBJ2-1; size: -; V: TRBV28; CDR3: CASSPRSRVVEQFF; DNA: TGTGCCAGCAGCCCCAGGTCCAGGGTGGTTGAGCAGTTCTTC
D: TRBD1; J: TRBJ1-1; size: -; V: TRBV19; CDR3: CASRPDRGNTEAFF; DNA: TGTGCCAGTAGACCTGACAGGGGGAACACTGAAGCTTTCTTT
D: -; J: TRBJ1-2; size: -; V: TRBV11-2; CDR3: CASSLGQGGYGYTF; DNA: TGTGCCAGCAGCTTAGGTCAGGGAGGCTATGGCTACACCTTC
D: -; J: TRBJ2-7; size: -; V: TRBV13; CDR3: CASSLRGSGVSYEQYF; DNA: TGTGCCAGCAGCTTACGCGGGTCTGGGGTCTCCTACGAGCAGTACTTC